The 23 T cell receptor beta chains presented below share a single source sample, sequenced in a study of vaccination and CD4 T cells after COVID-19. The treatment denotes: roughly 10-day PBMC culture with coronavirus spike peptide pools or control peptides (ViraFEST assay). Antigens for these TCRs are unknown. An Oncomine TCR Beta short-read assay was used to sequence the DNA from cultured CD4+ T cells. MiXCR, applied by TCRdb to the PCR reads, yields one record per CDR3 protein. Here the sample spans 13,000 or so distinct CDR3 sequences, more than 75% being singletons. Material: CD4+ T cells from blood, cultured in vitro. These receptors were taken from a human donor who had recovered from COVID-19.

This clonotype qualifies as medium-sized (0.01 to 0.1%). The chain couples TRBV28 to TRBJ1-6, with TRBD1 as a possible D gene (5 bases). The CDR3 loop spans 16 amino acids. CDR1 and CDR2 from the germline V gene are MDHEN and SYDVKM. V was clipped by 4 bases and J by 6 bases, with 16 bases between them. The CDR3 reads CASSSAGTDANSPLHF. The CDR3 nucleotides read TGTGCCAGCAGTTCCGCCGGGACCGACGCTAATTCACCCCTCCACTTT.

This clonotype has just a few counts. This chain joins TRBV14 and TRBJ1-5, with 12 bases lining up with TRBD1. The germline V gene encodes CDR1 SGHDN and CDR2 FVKESK. This CDR3 has 16 residues. Trimming at V came to 4 bases and at J to 6 bases, leaving 7 bases not matched to a gene. CDR3 amino acids: CASSPTGQGAPQPQHF. The CDR3 DNA reads TGTGCCAGCAGCCCTACGGGACAGGGGGCGCCTCAGCCCCAGCATTTT.

This clonotype occurred a few times. The chain is built from TRBV28 and TRBJ1-5; no definite D call. The CDR3 is 15 residues long. V lost 2 bases, J lost 1 base, and 9 bases lay in between. Germline CDR1 is MDHEN and CDR2 is SYDVKM. Here the CDR3 DNA reads TGTGCCAGCAGTTTAGGTTCCCCGAGCAATCAGCCCCAGCATTTT. Protein sequence: CASSLGSPSNQPQHF. The full variable domain, completed using reference TRBV28 and TRBJ1-5, is DVKVTQSSRYLVKRTGEKVFLECVQDMDHENMFWYRQDPGLGLRLIYFSYDVKMKEKGDIPEGYSVSREKKERFSLILESASTNQTSMYLCASSLGSPSNQPQHFGDGTRLSIL.

The chain carries TRBV10-2 and TRBJ2-1; 10 bases agree with TRBD2. There are 14 residues in the CDR3. The V gene end was trimmed by 8 bases and the J gene end by 1 base; junction bases not matched to a gene: 2. CDR1 WSHSY and CDR2 SAAADI come from the germline V gene. Written as DNA, the CDR3 is TGCGCCAGCCGTAGCGGGAGGTCCTACAATGAGCAGTTCTTC. Translated: CASRSGRSYNEQFF.

This chain links TRBV6-1 with TRBJ2-7, with 8 positions matching TRBD1. Germline V gene lookup returns CDR1 MNHNS and CDR2 SASEGT. This CDR3 comprises 15 residues. After removal of 5 bases from V and 3 bases from J, the junction contained 9 bases not matched to a gene. The CDR3, as DNA: TGTGCCAGCAGTAGACAGGGGACCGCATACTACGAGCAGTACTTC. This sequence encodes CASSRQGTAYYEQYF.

The chain recombines TRBV6-1 with TRBJ1-2; D is possibly TRBD1 (5 bases). V lost 8 bases and J lost 7, with 20 bases in between. Germline V gene data show CDR1 as MNHNS and CDR2 as SASEGT. This CDR3 has 14 amino acids. Here the CDR3 DNA reads TGTGCCAGCCGGGGCCCCAGGGATCGAAGTGGCTACACCTTC. Its translation: CASRGPRDRSGYTF.

V and J are TRBV4-3 and TRBJ1-2; D is ambiguous. The CDR3 spans 17 residues. In germline, CDR1 is LGHNA, CDR2 YSLEER. V lost 0 bases and J lost 2, with 16 bases in between. The CDR3 DNA follows: TGCGCCAGCAGCCAAGATACCGCTAAAGGGTTGAACTATGGCTACACCTTC. It translates to CASSQDTAKGLNYGYTF.

V gene TRBV29-1 combines with J gene TRBJ1-2, with D maybe TRBD1 (5 bases). Germline V gene sequence: CDR1 SQVTM, CDR2 ANQGSEA. The CDR3 spans 11 residues. The V gene lost 4 bases and the J gene lost 6 bases, with 9 bases spanning the gap. The CDR3 loop is CSVGQGDGYTF. DNA for the CDR3: TGCAGCGTTGGGCAGGGAGATGGCTACACCTTC.

This chain joins TRBV7-8 and TRBJ2-7; the D gene is possibly TRBD1 (6 bases). Trimming took 2 bases from V and 5 from J, leaving 13 bases between them. CDR1 is SGHVS and CDR2 is FQNEAQ in the germline V gene. This CDR3 region has 14 residues. CDR3 amino acids: CASSLYRVEDEQYF. CDR3 in DNA: TGTGCCAGCAGCTTATACAGGGTTGAGGACGAGCAGTACTTC.

This chain joins TRBV7-2 and TRBJ1-2; D might be TRBD1 (6 bases). V was pared by 5 bases and J by 5 bases, with 30 bases between. Germline assignment: CDR1 SGHTA and CDR2 FQGNSA. The CDR3 is 19 amino acids. The CDR3, as DNA: TGTGCCAGCAGCCCAGAGGGGGAGATGCGTAGCAAGGCCTCTTATGGCTACACCTTC. The encoded protein is CASSPEGEMRSKASYGYTF.

The V call is TRBV24-1, the J call TRBJ2-2, with D perhaps TRBD2 (6 bases). This CDR3 region has 17 residues. Germline-derived CDR1 and CDR2 are KGHDR and SFDVKD. The ends were cut back, 0 bases at V and 6 bases at J, with 16 bases in the middle. In DNA form, the CDR3 reads TGTGCCACCAGTGATTTGGCTTTGGGGGGATCGGCCGGGGAGCTGTTTTTT. Translated: CATSDLALGGSAGELFF.

The J gene is TRBJ2-4, the V gene TRBV27, with 8 bases identical to TRBD2. This CDR3 spans 15 amino acids. J lost 9 bases, V lost 2 bases, and 9 bases had no gene match. CDR1 MNHEY and CDR2 SMNVEV come from the germline V gene (reference sequence). CDR3 DNA sequence: TGTGCCAGCAGTTTAGCGGGAGGAGGTTGGGGCATTCAGTACTTC. It specifies CASSLAGGGWGIQYF.

The chain has TRBV6-2 or TRBV6-3 and TRBJ2-1, with D perhaps TRBD2 (5 bases). Germline V gene sequence: CDR1 MNHEY, CDR2 SVGEGT. The CDR3 length is 15 residues. Trimming took off 6 bases at V and 0 bases at J, with 12 bases between the two ends. The CDR3 reads CASRLEGPSYNEQFF. The CDR3 nucleotides are TGTGCCAGCAGACTCGAGGGCCCCTCCTACAATGAGCAGTTCTTC.

The gene calls are TRBV21-1 and TRBJ1-5. TRBV21-1 is a recognized pseudogene. The CDR3 is made up of 16 amino acids. The CDR3 nucleotides read TGTGCCAGCAGCAAAGTGACACGTCACCGCCGCCGGCCCCAGCATTTT. Its translation is CASSKVTRHRRRPQHF.

The CDR3 nucleotides read TGCAGTGCAAAGGTTCCTAGCACAGATACGCAGTATTTT. It is translated as CSAKVPSTDTQYF. This sequence joins TRBV20-1 and TRBJ2-3; D is undetermined. CDR1 is DFQATT and CDR2 is SNEGSKA in the germline V gene (reference sequence). This CDR3 is 13 amino acids long. Deletions cut 6 bases from V and 0 bases from J, with 10 bases between.

The chain joins TRBV28 to TRBJ2-2; D is unresolved. The germline V gene encodes CDR1 MDHEN and CDR2 SYDVKM. The CDR3 is 14 amino acids. V was trimmed by 6 bases and J by 1 base, leaving 9 bases between them. CDR3 amino acids: CASSPALNTGELFF. In DNA form, the CDR3 reads TGTGCCAGCAGCCCTGCACTGAACACCGGGGAGCTGTTTTTT. Full variable domain (rest looked up from reference TRBV28 and TRBJ2-2): DVKVTQSSRYLVKRTGEKVFLECVQDMDHENMFWYRQDPGLGLRLIYFSYDVKMKEKGDIPEGYSVSREKKERFSLILESASTNQTSMYLCASSPALNTGELFFGEGSRLTVL.

The CDR3 DNA reads as TGTGCCAGCAGTTACGGAACACAGGGAGTCGATGGCTACACCTTC. Its protein product is CASSYGTQGVDGYTF. This sequence joins TRBV6-2 or TRBV6-3 and TRBJ1-2; tentatively, D is TRBD1 (6 bases). CDR3 length equals 15 residues. Germline V gene lookup returns CDR1 MNHEY and CDR2 SVGEGT. The V gene lost 2 bases and the J gene lost 6 bases, with 16 bases spanning the gap.

The chain couples TRBV20-1 to TRBJ2-3, with no clear D. Germline values: CDR1 DFQATT, CDR2 SNEGSKA (reference sequence). V shed 2 bases and J shed 3 bases, with 9 bases lying between them. This CDR3 comprises 13 residues. The CDR3 reads CSARSRRTDTQYF. CDR3 DNA: TGCAGTGCTAGATCCCGACGGACAGATACGCAGTATTTT.

The chain couples TRBV7-2 to TRBJ1-2; TRBD1 matches 7 bases. CDR3 length equals 15 residues. The germline V gene has CDR1 SGHTA and CDR2 FQGNSA. Losses at the gene ends were 4 bases for V and 3 bases for J; bases not matched to a gene: 8. CDR3 DNA sequence: TGTGCCAGCAGCTCACAGACAGGGAGGGACTATGGCTACACCTTC. Encoded protein: CASSSQTGRDYGYTF.

The CDR3 protein is CASGALPSGRYEQYF. The CDR3 DNA reads as TGTGCCAGCGGTGCTTTGCCTAGCGGGAGGTACGAGCAGTACTTC. This chain links TRBV6-1 with TRBJ2-7; 11 nucleotides agree with TRBD2. J lost 4 bases, V lost 8 bases, and 10 bases had no gene match. The CDR3 runs to 15 residues. CDR1 is MNHNS, CDR2 SASEGT, per germline.

Comments on this clonotype: No DNA is shown, since the ends of the CDR3 on it are uncertain; the CDR3 is the one TCRdb lists. This chain uses TRBV21-1 with TRBJ2-5; the table's D call TRBD1 went unverified against the DNA. TRBV21-1 is termed a pseudogene. The CDR3 region is 19 residues in length, termini included. The CDR3 is CASSKRGYDCLGLQETQYF.

The rearrangement joins TRBV12-3 or TRBV12-4 to TRBJ1-6; 9 bases are shared with TRBD1. The ends lost 5 bases at V and 10 bases at J; junction bases unmatched: 9. This CDR3 is built from 15 residues. CDR3 nucleotides: TGTGCCAGCAGTCTAGGACAGGGGCTAGGGTCACCCCTCCACTTT. Encoded protein: CASSLGQGLGSPLHF.

This clonotype was seen a few times. The rearrangement links TRBV6-5 to TRBJ1-1; D not certain. The length of the CDR3 is 14 residues. V lost 2 bases to trimming and J lost 5 bases, with 12 bases between them. Germline CDR1 is MNHEY and CDR2 is SVGAGI. The CDR3 sequence is CASSYGQPRTEAFF. The CDR3 DNA reads as TGTGCCAGCAGTTACGGTCAGCCGAGGACTGAAGCTTTCTTT.